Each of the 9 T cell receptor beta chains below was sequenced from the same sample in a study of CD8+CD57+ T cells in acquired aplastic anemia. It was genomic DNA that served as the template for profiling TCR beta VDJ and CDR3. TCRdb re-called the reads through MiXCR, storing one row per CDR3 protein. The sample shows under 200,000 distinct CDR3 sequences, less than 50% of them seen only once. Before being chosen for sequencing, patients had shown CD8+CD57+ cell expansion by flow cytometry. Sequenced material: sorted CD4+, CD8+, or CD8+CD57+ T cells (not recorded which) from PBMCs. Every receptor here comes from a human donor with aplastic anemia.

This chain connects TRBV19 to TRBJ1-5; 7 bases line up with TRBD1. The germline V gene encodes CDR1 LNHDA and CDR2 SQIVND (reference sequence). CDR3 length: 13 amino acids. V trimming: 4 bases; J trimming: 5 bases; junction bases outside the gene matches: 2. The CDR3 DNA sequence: TGTGCCAGTAGTAAGCAGGGGGATCAGCCCCAGCATTTT. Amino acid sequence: CASSKQGDQPQHF.

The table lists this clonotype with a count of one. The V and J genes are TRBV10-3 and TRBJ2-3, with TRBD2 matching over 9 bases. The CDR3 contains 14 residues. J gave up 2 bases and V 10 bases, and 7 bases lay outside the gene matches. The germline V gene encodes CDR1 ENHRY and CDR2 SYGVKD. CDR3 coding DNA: TGTGCCACCCTAGCGGGGCCTATCACAGATACGCAGTATTTT. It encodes CATLAGPITDTQYF.

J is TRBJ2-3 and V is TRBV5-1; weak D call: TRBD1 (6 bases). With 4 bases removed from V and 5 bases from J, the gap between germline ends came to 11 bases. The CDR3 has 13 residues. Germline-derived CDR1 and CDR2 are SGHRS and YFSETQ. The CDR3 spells CASSLGAGDTQYF. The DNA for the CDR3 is TGCGCCAGCAGCCTGGGGGCAGGAGATACGCAGTATTTT.

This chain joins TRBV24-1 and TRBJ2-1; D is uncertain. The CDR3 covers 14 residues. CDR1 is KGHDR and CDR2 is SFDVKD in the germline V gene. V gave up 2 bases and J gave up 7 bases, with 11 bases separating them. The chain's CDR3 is CATSDSPGQNEQFF. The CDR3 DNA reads TGTGCCACCAGTGATTCCCCTGGGCAGAATGAGCAGTTCTTC.

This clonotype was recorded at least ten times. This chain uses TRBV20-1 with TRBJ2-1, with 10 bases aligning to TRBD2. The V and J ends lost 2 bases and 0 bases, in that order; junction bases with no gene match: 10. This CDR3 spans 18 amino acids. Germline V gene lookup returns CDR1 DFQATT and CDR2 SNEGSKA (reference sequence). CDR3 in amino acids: CSARIILAGSSSYNEQFF. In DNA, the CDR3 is TGCAGTGCTAGAATAATACTAGCGGGATCTAGCTCCTACAATGAGCAGTTCTTC.

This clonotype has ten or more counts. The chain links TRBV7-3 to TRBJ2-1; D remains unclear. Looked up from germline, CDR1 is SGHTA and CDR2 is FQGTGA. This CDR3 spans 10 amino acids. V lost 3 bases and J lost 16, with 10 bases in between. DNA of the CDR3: TGTGCCAGCAGCTTCCCATTTGGCTTCTTC. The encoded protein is CASSFPFGFF.

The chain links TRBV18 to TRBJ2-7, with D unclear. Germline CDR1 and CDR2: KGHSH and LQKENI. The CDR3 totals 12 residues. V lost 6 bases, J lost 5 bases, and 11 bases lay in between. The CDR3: CASSEGGHEQYF. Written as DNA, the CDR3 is TGTGCCAGCTCTGAAGGTGGACACGAGCAGTACTTC. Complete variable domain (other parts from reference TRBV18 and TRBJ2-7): NAGVMQNPRHLVRRRGQEARLRCSPMKGHSHVYWYRQLPEEGLKFMVYLQKENIIDESGMPKERFSAEFPKEGPSILRIQQVVRGDSAAYFCASSEGGHEQYFGPGTRLTVT.

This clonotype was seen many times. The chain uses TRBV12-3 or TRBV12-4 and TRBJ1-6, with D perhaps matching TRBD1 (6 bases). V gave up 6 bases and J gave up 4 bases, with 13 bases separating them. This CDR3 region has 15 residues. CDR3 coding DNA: TGTGCCAGCAGACCGGACAGAAGTTATAATTCACCCCTCCACTTT. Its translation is CASRPDRSYNSPLHF.

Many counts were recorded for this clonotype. This CDR3 reads CAWRGVDTQYF. As DNA, the CDR3 is TGTGCCTGGAGAGGGGTAGATACGCAGTATTTT. The rearrangement uses TRBV30 and TRBJ2-3, with D perhaps TRBD1 (5 bases). V was trimmed by 3 bases and J by 5 bases, leaving 6 bases between them. Germline CDR1 GTSNPN, CDR2 SVGIG (reference sequence). This CDR3 has 11 amino acids.